The 12 T cell receptor beta chains below were found in one sample sequenced in a study of blood T cell repertoires in COVID-19. TCRdb's copy holds only in-frame clones and misses some; the assay was immunoSEQ multiplex PCR. This table holds some 340,000 clones, 90% to 95% found once. The specimen was PBMCs or T cells enriched from blood (not recorded which). The receptors derive from a woman aged 25 to 39 who had been exposed to COVID-19.

The chain couples TRBV29-1 to TRBJ1-2, with D uncertain. The CDR3 has 15 amino acids. Trimming removed 5 bases at V and 0 bases at J, with 16 bases between. The germline gives CDR1 SQVTM, CDR2 ANQGSEA. CDR3 sequence reads: CSVSPPQLANYGYTF. Written as DNA, the CDR3 is TGCAGCGTTAGCCCCCCACAGTTAGCTAACTATGGCTACACCTTC.

DNA for the CDR3: TGTGCCAGCAGCTTGATGGGGGGGGGAGAGCAGTACTTC. It specifies CASSLMGGGEQYF. The V gene is TRBV11-3, the J gene TRBJ2-7, with TRBD2 identical over 7 bases. Germline assignment: CDR1 SGHNT and CDR2 YENEEA. The junction had 6 bases not matched to a gene; V was cut back by 3 bases and J by 7 bases. The CDR3 loop spans 13 amino acids.

This chain links TRBV5-6 with TRBJ1-1; TRBD1 agrees at 8 bases. Germline V gene lookup returns CDR1 SGHDT and CDR2 YYEEEE. The CDR3 runs to 12 residues. The V and J ends lost 4 bases and 9 bases, in that order; junction bases with no gene match: 5. The CDR3: CASSVRTGQAFF. The DNA of the CDR3 is TGTGCCAGCAGCGTGAGGACAGGGCAAGCTTTCTTT.

This chain connects TRBV19 to TRBJ1-1; D is possibly TRBD1 (6 bases). Germline V CDR1 and CDR2: LNHDA, SQIVND (reference sequence). The CDR3 extends over 14 amino acids. V was pared by 7 bases and J by 7 bases, with 19 bases between. CDR3 region: CASTHIRGSYEAFF. The CDR3 bases are TGTGCCAGTACCCACATCAGGGGATCCTATGAAGCTTTCTTT.

This sequence joins TRBV4-1 and TRBJ1-1; 11 nucleotides align to TRBD1. The CDR3 extends over 15 amino acids. From germline, CDR1 is MGHRA and CDR2 YSYEKL. V lost 4 bases and J lost 6; bases outside the gene matches: 7. The CDR3 sequence: CASSPTRTGGSEAFF. The CDR3 DNA is TGCGCCAGCAGCCCAACCCGGACAGGGGGCTCTGAAGCTTTCTTT.

This clone was observed many times. The chain carries TRBV6-2 or TRBV6-3 and TRBJ1-4; TRBD1 aligns across 7 bases. This CDR3 has 15 amino acids. V shed 2 bases and J 6 bases; nucleotides not matched to a gene: 6. CDR1 is MNHEY and CDR2 is SVGEGT in the germline V gene. The CDR3 is CASSYNDREYEKLFF. The CDR3, as DNA: TGTGCCAGCAGTTACAACGACAGGGAGTATGAAAAACTGTTTTTT.

The J gene is TRBJ2-5, the V gene TRBV6-2 or TRBV6-3, with D unclear. This CDR3 spans 14 amino acids. Germline V gives CDR1 MNHEY, CDR2 SVGEGT. V lost 2 bases to trimming and J lost 4 bases, with 11 bases between them. CDR3 sequence (DNA): TGTGCCAGCAGTTACGATGGTTTGAGAGAGACCCAGTACTTC. Protein sequence: CASSYDGLRETQYF.

This chain uses TRBV4-1 with TRBJ2-5, with 13 positions matching TRBD2. In germline, CDR1 is MGHRA, CDR2 YSYEKL. V shed 0 bases and J 7 bases; nucleotides not matched to a gene: 2. The CDR3 extends over 15 amino acids. This CDR3 reads CASSQDRTSGGTQYF. The CDR3 nucleotides read TGCGCCAGCAGCCAAGATAGGACTAGCGGGGGGACCCAGTACTTC.

This clone was observed once. DNA of the CDR3: TGTGCCAGCAGTTACAGGGCAGGGGGCCCCTACGAGCAGTACTTC. As protein: CASSYRAGGPYEQYF. The chain carries TRBV6-5 and TRBJ2-7; TRBD1 matches 8 bases. V was pared by 2 bases and J by 2 bases, with 5 bases of the junction left unmatched. The length of the CDR3 is 15 residues. Germline values: CDR1 MNHEY, CDR2 SVGAGI.

This chain connects TRBV5-4 to TRBJ2-7, with D possibly matching TRBD1 (5 bases). V was clipped by 1 base and J by 0 bases, with 14 bases between them. Germline CDR1 reads SGHNT; CDR2 reads YYREEE (reference sequence). There are 16 residues in the CDR3. CDR3 sequence reads: CASSLFGLDSSYEQYF. CDR3 DNA: TGTGCCAGCAGCTTGTTCGGCCTCGACAGCTCCTACGAGCAGTACTTC.

The chain links TRBV25-1 to TRBJ1-1, with D perhaps TRBD1 (6 bases). The germline CDR1 and CDR2 sequences are MGHDK and SYGVNS. The CDR3 sequence is 13 residues long. The ends were cut back, 2 bases at V and 8 bases at J, with 12 bases in the middle. CDR3 in amino acids: CASSEGTPPEAFF. DNA of the CDR3: TGTGCCAGCAGTGAAGGGACACCCCCCGAAGCTTTCTTT.

The chain links TRBV6-5 to TRBJ2-3, with 10 positions matching TRBD2. This CDR3 region has 15 residues. V lost 7 bases and J lost 4; bases outside the gene matches: 8. Looked up from germline, CDR1 is MNHEY and CDR2 is SVGAGI. The CDR3 DNA reads TGTGCCAGCACAAAAGCGGGGGGGCTCTCAGATACGCAGTATTTT. It codes for CASTKAGGLSDTQYF.